This T cell receptor (beta chain) was sequenced for a study of T cell responses to AZD1222 COVID-19 vaccine. Study outcomes and limitations: Nearly half of spike-specific TCRs reportedly go after variant regions that carry no mutations. It should be noted that donors were predominantly white British and more often female, and clonal diversity was possibly underestimated.

Turning to this clone: Its antigen remains unidentified.

The CDR3 is made up of 16 amino acids. V gave up 1 base and J gave up 5 bases, with 14 bases separating them. Germline loops: CDR1 SGHTA, CDR2 FQGNSA. Recipients boosted at about 4 weeks or about 12 weeks are pooled. TCRdb keeps only in-frame clones here, not all; method: immunoSEQ multiplex PCR. The table has 75,000 or so clones, around 93% seen once. The clonotype was recovered from an adult who received the AZD1222 COVID-19 vaccine. This chain joins TRBV7-2 and TRBJ1-4, with a tentative D call TRBD1 (6 bases). The input for sequencing was peripheral blood, taken 28 days after the second AZD1222 dose. CDR3 sequence (DNA): TGTGCCAGCAGCTTAGTGGTAGGGGGACCCAATGAAAAACTGTTTTTT. It encodes CASSLVVGGPNEKLFF.